The entry below gives a single T cell receptor (beta chain) sequence along with its context. Its antigen is as yet unknown. The data originate from a study of shared clonotypes between healthy human individuals. Whole-study findings and limits: About 4.5% of naive CD4 clonotypes were common to four donors. Unshared clonotypes carried lower generation probabilities than those common to all four donors.

CDR1 and CDR2 (germline): ENHRY, SYGVKD. Trimming stripped 4 bases from V and 7 bases from J, with 17 bases between. There are 15 residues in the CDR3. Clones were sequenced by immunoSEQ multiplex PCR, and TCRdb holds only the in-frame ones, with some missing. The sample has some 550,000 clones, less than 98% seen once; the top ten hold roughly 0.055%. This chain connects TRBV10-3 to TRBJ2-1; possible D gene TRBD1, 6 bases. The source is a woman between 25 and 40 years old in good health. Material for sequencing was naive CD4+ T cells sorted from blood. Subset of the sample: CD45RA+ positively selected. CDR3 in amino acids: CAISAHEGDWNEQFF. The CDR3, as DNA: TGTGCCATCAGTGCCCACGAGGGGGATTGGAATGAGCAGTTCTTC.